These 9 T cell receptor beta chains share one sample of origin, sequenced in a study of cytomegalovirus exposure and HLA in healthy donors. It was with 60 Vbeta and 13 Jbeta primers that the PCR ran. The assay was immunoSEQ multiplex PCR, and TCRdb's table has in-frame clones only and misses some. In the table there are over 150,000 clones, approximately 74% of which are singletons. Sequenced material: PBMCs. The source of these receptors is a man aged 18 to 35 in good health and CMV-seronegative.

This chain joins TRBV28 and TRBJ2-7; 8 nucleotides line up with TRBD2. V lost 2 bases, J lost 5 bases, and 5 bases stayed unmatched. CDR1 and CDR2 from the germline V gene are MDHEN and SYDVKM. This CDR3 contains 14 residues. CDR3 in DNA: TGTGCCAGCAGTTTAGTCGGGGGGGGCGACGAGCAGTACGTC. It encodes CASSLVGGGDEQYV.

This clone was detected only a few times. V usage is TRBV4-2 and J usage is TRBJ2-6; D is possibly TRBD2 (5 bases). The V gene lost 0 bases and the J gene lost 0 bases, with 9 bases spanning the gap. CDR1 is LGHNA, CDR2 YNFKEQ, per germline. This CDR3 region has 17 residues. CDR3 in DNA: TGTGCCAGCAGCCAAGATGGAGGACTCTCTGGGGCCAACGTCCTGACTTTC. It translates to CASSQDGGLSGANVLTF.

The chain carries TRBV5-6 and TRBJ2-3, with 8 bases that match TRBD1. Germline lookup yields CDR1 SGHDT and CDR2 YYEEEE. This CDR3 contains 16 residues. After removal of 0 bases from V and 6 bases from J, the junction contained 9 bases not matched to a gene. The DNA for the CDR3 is TGTGCCAGCAGCTTGGTTGCGCAGGGGGCAGGGGATACGCAGTATTTT. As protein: CASSLVAQGAGDTQYF.

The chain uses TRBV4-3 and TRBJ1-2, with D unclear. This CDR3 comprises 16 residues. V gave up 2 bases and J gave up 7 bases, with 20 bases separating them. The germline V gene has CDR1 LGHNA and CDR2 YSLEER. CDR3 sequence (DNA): TGCGCCAGCAGCCAACAAGGAGTTGAGGGTGAAGGTGGCTACACCTTC. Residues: CASSQQGVEGEGGYTF.

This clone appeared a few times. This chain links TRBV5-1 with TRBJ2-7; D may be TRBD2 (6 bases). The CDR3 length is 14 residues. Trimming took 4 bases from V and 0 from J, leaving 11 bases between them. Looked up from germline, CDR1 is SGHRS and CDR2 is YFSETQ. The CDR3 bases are TGCGCCAGCAGCACGGGACTGACCTCCTACGAGCAGTACTTC. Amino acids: CASSTGLTSYEQYF.

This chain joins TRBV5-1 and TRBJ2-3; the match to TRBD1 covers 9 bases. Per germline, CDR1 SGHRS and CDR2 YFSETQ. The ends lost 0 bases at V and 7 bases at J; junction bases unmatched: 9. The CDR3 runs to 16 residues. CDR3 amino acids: CASSLAKTGGVYTQYF. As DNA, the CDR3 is TGCGCCAGCAGCTTGGCCAAGACAGGGGGAGTATATACGCAGTATTTT.

The CDR3 coding sequence is TGTGCCAGCACACAGGGTTACTCTGGAAACACCATATATTTT. Translated: CASTQGYSGNTIYF. V is TRBV5-6 and J is TRBJ1-3, with D maybe TRBD1 (6 bases). The CDR3 runs 14 residues. The V and J ends lost 6 bases and 0 bases respectively, with 10 bases between them. From germline, CDR1 is SGHDT and CDR2 YYEEEE.

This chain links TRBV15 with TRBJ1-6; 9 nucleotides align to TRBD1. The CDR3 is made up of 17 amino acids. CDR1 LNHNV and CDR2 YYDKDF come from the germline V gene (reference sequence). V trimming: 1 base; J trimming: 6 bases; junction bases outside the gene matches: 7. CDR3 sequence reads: CATSRGGQGYSNSPLHF. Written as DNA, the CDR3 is TGTGCCACCAGCAGAGGGGGACAGGGCTACAGTAATTCACCCCTCCACTTT.

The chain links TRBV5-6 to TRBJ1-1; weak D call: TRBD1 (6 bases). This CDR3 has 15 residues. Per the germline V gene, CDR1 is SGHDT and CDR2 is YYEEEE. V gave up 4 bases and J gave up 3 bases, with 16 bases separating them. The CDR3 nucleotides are TGTGCCAGCAGCCTGCTGACAGGCATTTACACTGAAGCTTTCTTT. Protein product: CASSLLTGIYTEAFF.